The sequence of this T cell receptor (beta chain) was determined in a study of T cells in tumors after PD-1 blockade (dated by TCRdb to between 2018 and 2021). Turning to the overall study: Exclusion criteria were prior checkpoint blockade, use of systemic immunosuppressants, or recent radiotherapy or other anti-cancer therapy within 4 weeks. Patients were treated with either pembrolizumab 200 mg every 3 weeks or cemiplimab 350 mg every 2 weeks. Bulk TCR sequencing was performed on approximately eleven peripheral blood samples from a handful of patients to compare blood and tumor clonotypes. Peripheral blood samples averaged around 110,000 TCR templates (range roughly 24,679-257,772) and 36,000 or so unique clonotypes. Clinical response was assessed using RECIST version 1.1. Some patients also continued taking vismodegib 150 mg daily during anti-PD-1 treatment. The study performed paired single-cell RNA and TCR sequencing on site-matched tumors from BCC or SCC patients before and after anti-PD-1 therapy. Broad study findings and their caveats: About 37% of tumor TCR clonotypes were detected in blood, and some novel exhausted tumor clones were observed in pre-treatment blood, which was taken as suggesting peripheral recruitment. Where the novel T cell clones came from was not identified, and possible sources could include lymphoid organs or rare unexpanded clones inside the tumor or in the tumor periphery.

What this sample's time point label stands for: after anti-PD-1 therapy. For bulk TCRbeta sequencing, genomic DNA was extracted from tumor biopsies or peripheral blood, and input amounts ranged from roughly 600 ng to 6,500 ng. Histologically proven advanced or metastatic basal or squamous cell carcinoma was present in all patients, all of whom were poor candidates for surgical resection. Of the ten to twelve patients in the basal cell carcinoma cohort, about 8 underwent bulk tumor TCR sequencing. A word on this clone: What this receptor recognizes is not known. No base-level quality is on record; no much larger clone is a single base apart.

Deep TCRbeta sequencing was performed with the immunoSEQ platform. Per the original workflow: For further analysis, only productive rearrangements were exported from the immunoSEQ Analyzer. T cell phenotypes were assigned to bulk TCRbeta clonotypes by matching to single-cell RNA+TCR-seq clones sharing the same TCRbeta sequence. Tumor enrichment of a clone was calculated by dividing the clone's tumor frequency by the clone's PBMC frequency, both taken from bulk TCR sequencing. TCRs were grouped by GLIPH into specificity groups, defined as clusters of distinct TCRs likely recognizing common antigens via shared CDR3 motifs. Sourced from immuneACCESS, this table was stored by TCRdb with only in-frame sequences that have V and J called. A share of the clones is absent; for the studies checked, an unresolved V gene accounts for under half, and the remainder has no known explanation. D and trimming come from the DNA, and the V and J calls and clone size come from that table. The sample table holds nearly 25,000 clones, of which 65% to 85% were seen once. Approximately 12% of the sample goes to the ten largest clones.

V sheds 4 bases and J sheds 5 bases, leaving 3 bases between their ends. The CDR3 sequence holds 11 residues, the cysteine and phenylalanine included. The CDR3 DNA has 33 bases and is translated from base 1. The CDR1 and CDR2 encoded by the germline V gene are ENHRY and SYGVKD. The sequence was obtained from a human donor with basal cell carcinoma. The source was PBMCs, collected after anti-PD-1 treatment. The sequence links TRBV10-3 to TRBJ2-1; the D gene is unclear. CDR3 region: CAISAHNEQFF. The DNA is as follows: TGTGCCATCAGTGCCCACAATGAGCAGTTCTTC.